These T cell receptor beta chains were read from a single sample in a study of blood T cell repertoires in COVID-19. Generated by immunoSEQ multiplex PCR, the TCRdb table keeps only in-frame clones and is missing some. The sample comprises about 200,000 clones, more than 75% of which are singletons, and 4% to 5% rests with the top ten. Sequencing was performed on peripheral blood. These receptor sequences come from a woman of 80 years or more with acute or convalescent COVID-19. CDR3s include the opening cysteine and the closing phenylalanine or tryptophan. D genes are given only for firm matches. Clone sizes are given selectively: once, few, many, or a class where the clone is expanded.

TRBD1 | TRBJ1-2 | NA | TRBV18 | TGTGCCAGCTCCGCGCCCCGGGACAGCTATGGCTACACCTTC | CASSAPRDSYGYTF
TRBD2 | TRBJ2-7 | NA | TRBV28 | TGTGCCAGCAGTTCCTGGCGGAGGCTAGCGGGAGCCGAGCAGTACTTC | CASSSWRRLAGAEQYF
NA | TRBJ1-2 | NA | TRBV28 | TGTGCCAGCAGTTCAGCGGGGGACGGTGGTGTTACTAACTATGGCTACACCTTC | CASSSAGDGGVTNYGYTF
NA | TRBJ2-7 | NA | TRBV4-3 | TGCGCCAGCAGCCAAGTGGTGGCTCCCTACGAGCAGTACTTC | CASSQVVAPYEQYF
NA | TRBJ2-2 | NA | TRBV2 | TGTGCCAGCACAACCCTTCGCGCAACCGGGGAGCTGTTTTTT | CASTTLRATGELFF
NA | TRBJ2-5 | NA | TRBV29-1 | TGCAGCGTTGGTCCCGAAGAGACCCAGTACTTC | CSVGPEETQYF
TRBD1 | TRBJ1-1 | NA | TRBV7-9 | TGTGCCAGCAGCCCCGACAGGGTAAAGGCTTTCTTT | CASSPDRVKAFF
NA | TRBJ2-5 | NA | TRBV7-2 | TGTGCCAGCAGCTTATTTCCCCAGCAAGAGACCCAGTACTTC | CASSLFPQQETQYF
NA | TRBJ2-7 | NA | TRBV3-1/TRBV3-2 | TGTGCCAGCAGCCAGAGAGAAGAGCAGTACTTC | CASSQREEQYF
NA | TRBJ2-5 | NA | TRBV5-1 | TGCGCCAGCAGCGCAACAGGGAAAGAGACCCAGTACTTC | CASSATGKETQYF
TRBD2 | TRBJ2-1 | NA | TRBV19 | TGTGCTACTTCCGGGACTAGCGGGTCCAATGAGCAGTTCTTC | CATSGTSGSNEQFF
NA | TRBJ1-6 | NA | TRBV14 | TGTGCCAGCAGCCAAGGGAGAGAATATTCACCCCTCCACTTT | CASSQGREYSPLHF
NA | TRBJ1-5 | once | TRBV13 | TGTGCCAGCAGCTTACCAGGGCTGAATCAGCCCCAGCATTTT | CASSLPGLNQPQHF
NA | TRBJ1-1 | NA | TRBV4-1 | TGCGCCAGCAGCAAAAATCAGGGGTACACTGAAGCTTTCTTT | CASSKNQGYTEAFF
NA | TRBJ2-1 | NA | TRBV6-5 | TGTGCCAGCAGTCAGCGGACAGTGACCTACAATGAGCAGTTCTTC | CASSQRTVTYNEQFF
TRBD2 | TRBJ2-3 | NA | TRBV5-1 | TGCGCCAGCAGCTTCGGGACTAGCGGGAGGGCCAGCACAGATACGCAGTATTTT | CASSFGTSGRASTDTQYF
NA | TRBJ1-1 | NA | TRBV18 | TGTGCCAGCTCACCACCAACAGGGCTGAACACTGAAGCTTTCTTT | CASSPPTGLNTEAFF
NA | TRBJ2-3 | NA | TRBV5-1 | TGCGCCAGCAGCCCGGCGGCGGGGCTTTACGGCACAGATACGCAGTATTTT | CASSPAAGLYGTDTQYF
NA | TRBJ2-2 | NA | TRBV29-1 | TGCAGCGGCCCACAGGAAATGTCGAACACCGGGGAGCTGTTTTTT | CSGPQEMSNTGELFF
TRBD1 | TRBJ1-2 | NA | TRBV11-2 | TGTGCCAGCAGGGGACAGGGGAATGGTGGCTACACCTTC | CASRGQGNGGYTF
TRBD1 | TRBJ1-5 | NA | TRBV19 | TGTGCCAGTATAGGGACAGGGGGCGGGAGACCCCAGCATTTT | CASIGTGGGRPQHF
TRBD2 | TRBJ2-1 | NA | TRBV28 | TGTGCCAGCAGTTTACCGACTAGCGGGAGGAATGAGCAGTTCTTC | CASSLPTSGRNEQFF